Each of the 14 T cell receptor beta chains below was sequenced from the same sample in a study. In TCRdb, the RT-PCR reads were re-called with MiXCR into one record per CDR3 protein. The sample contains fewer than 800,000 distinct CDR3 sequences, 13% to 15% of which appear only once. The material sequenced was memory CD4+ T cells from blood. These receptors originate from a female donor in good health, serving as a healthy control.

This clonotype has only a few counts. CDR3: CSARDGGQGLEAFF. CDR3 sequence (DNA): TGCAGTGCTAGAGATGGTGGACAGGGGCTTGAAGCTTTCTTT. V usage is TRBV20-1 and J usage is TRBJ1-1, with TRBD1 matching over 9 bases. This CDR3 is 14 amino acids long. The V and J ends lost 0 bases and 7 bases, in that order; junction bases with no gene match: 6. CDR1 DFQATT and CDR2 SNEGSKA come from the germline V gene (reference sequence).

This clonotype was seen at least ten times. This chain joins TRBV7-8 and TRBJ2-1, with 7 bases that match TRBD2. V lost 3 bases and J lost 7; bases outside the gene matches: 9. This CDR3 region has 15 residues. Germline CDR1 SGHVS, CDR2 FQNEAQ. This CDR3 reads CASSFEAGVLNEQFF. CDR3 DNA: TGTGCCAGCAGCTTTGAGGCGGGGGTCCTTAATGAGCAGTTCTTC. The variable domain in full, completed from reference TRBV7-8 and TRBJ2-1, reads GAGVSQSPRYKVAKRGQDVALRCDPISGHVSLFWYQQALGQGPEFLTYFQNEAQLDKSGLPSDRFFAERPEGSVSTLKIQRTQQEDSAVYLCASSFEAGVLNEQFFGPGTRLTVL.

On this clonotype itself: This may arise from a read error, as a much more abundant clone is one base away. V gene TRBV15 combines with J gene TRBJ2-1; 11 nucleotides align to TRBD2. This CDR3 spans 14 amino acids. CDR1 and CDR2 (germline): LNHNV, YYDKDF (reference sequence). CDR3 sequence: CAASRGLAENEQFF. The DNA of the CDR3 is TGTGCCGCCAGCAGGGGACTAGCGGAGAATGAGCAGTTCTTC.

This clonotype was counted a few times. This CDR3 reads CASSLVPNEKLFF. The CDR3 nucleotides are TGTGCCAGCAGCTTGGTGCCGAATGAAAAACTGTTTTTT. V is TRBV5-6 and J is TRBJ1-4; D remains ambiguous. Looked up from germline, CDR1 is SGHDT and CDR2 is YYEEEE. This CDR3 contains 13 residues. The V gene lost 0 bases and the J gene lost 5 bases, with 5 bases spanning the gap.

The table lists this clonotype with a few counts. The chain joins TRBV10-3 to TRBJ2-5, with 12 positions matching TRBD1. The germline CDR1 and CDR2 sequences are ENHRY and SYGVKD. This CDR3 comprises 20 residues. J was trimmed by 1 base and V by 6 bases; bases with no gene match: 18. This CDR3 is CAIRAGLGQGAFPLQETQYF. In DNA form, the CDR3 reads TGTGCCATCAGGGCCGGTCTGGGACAGGGGGCTTTCCCCCTCCAAGAGACCCAGTACTTC.

The table lists this clonotype with a few counts. The V call is TRBV6-1, the J call TRBJ1-5, with 12 bases matching TRBD1. The CDR3 loop spans 16 amino acids. From germline, CDR1 is MNHNS and CDR2 SASEGT. V lost 6 bases and J lost 7; bases outside the gene matches: 10. CDR3 in DNA: TGTGCCAGCAGGTGGAGGGGACAGGGGGCTGGCCAGCCCCAGCATTTT. Its protein is CASRWRGQGAGQPQHF.

V gene TRBV5-1 combines with J gene TRBJ2-6; D unclear. V lost 4 bases, J lost 6 bases, and 5 bases lay in between. Per germline, CDR1 SGHRS and CDR2 YFSETQ. The length of the CDR3 is 12 residues. CDR3 sequence: CASSQEANVLTF. CDR3 bases: TGCGCCAGCAGCCAGGAGGCCAACGTCCTGACTTTC.

The chain carries TRBV5-6 and TRBJ2-1, with TRBD2 as a possible D gene (5 bases). The V and J ends lost 2 bases and 2 bases respectively, with 11 bases between them. Germline lookup yields CDR1 SGHDT and CDR2 YYEEEE. The CDR3 has 15 residues. The CDR3 DNA is TGTGCCAGCAGCTTCCTAGCCTCGGCCTACAATGAGCAGTTCTTC. It translates to CASSFLASAYNEQFF.

This clonotype occurred many times. The V gene is TRBV12-3 or TRBV12-4, the J gene TRBJ2-3; TRBD2 matches at 13 bases. The junction had 5 bases not matched to a gene; V was cut back by 6 bases and J by 2 bases. The CDR3 extends over 16 amino acids. The CDR3 nucleotides are TGTGCCAGCAGCCCGGGACTAGCGGGGTTCACAGATACGCAGTATTTT. Protein sequence: CASSPGLAGFTDTQYF.

A single count supports this clonotype. A single base separates this from a much larger clone, so it may be a read error. The CDR3 loop is CASSLRLAGANEQFF. The CDR3 bases are TGTGCCAGCAGCTTAAGACTAGCGGGAGCCAATGAGCAGTTCTTC. V gene TRBV7-3 combines with J gene TRBJ2-1; 12 bases align to TRBD2. Germline CDR1 is SGHTA and CDR2 is FQGTGA. The J segment lost 6 bases and the V segment lost 1 base, leaving 1 base of the junction unmatched. CDR3 length: 15 amino acids.

This clonotype came up a few times. The chain links TRBV20-1 to TRBJ2-3; D remains ambiguous. Trimming took off 3 bases at V and 0 bases at J, with 7 bases between the two ends. The CDR3 covers 13 residues. Germline-derived CDR1 and CDR2 are DFQATT and SNEGSKA (reference sequence). The CDR3 nucleotides are TGCAGTGCTAGCGACCCTAGCACAGATACGCAGTATTTT. Its protein is CSASDPSTDTQYF.

The chain carries TRBV12-3 or TRBV12-4 and TRBJ1-2; D remains unclear. This CDR3 spans 16 amino acids. V lost 1 base, J lost 4 bases, and 16 bases lay in between. The CDR3 nucleotides read TGTGCCAGCAGTTTAGAAGTGGGAGGGTCGAGCTATGGCTACACCTTC. This codes for CASSLEVGGSSYGYTF.

This clonotype was counted at least ten times. The rearrangement links TRBV10-3 to TRBJ2-6, with D maybe TRBD1 (6 bases). The CDR3 has 15 residues. Trimming stripped 6 bases from V and 2 bases from J, with 11 bases between. The germline gives CDR1 ENHRY, CDR2 SYGVKD. For the CDR3, the DNA is TGTGCCATCAGCGACACAGGGCCTGGGGCCAACGTCCTGACTTTC. Encoded protein: CAISDTGPGANVLTF.

The genes are TRBV7-3 and TRBJ1-1, with D uncertain. The CDR3 spans 12 residues. Germline values: CDR1 SGHTA, CDR2 FQGTGA. V lost 5 bases and J lost 7, with 11 bases in between. This chain's CDR3 is CASSGQMGEAFF. DNA of the CDR3: TGTGCCAGCAGCGGCCAAATGGGTGAAGCTTTCTTT.